These 5 T cell receptor beta chains came from one sample sequenced in a study of blood T cell repertoires in COVID-19 (dated by TCRdb to 2019 to 2021). The method was the immunoSEQ multiplex PCR assay. The source is immuneACCESS, and TCRdb retained only in-frame sequences with V and J called. Part of the clones is not carried over; for the studies checked, unresolved V genes explain less than half of this, and the remainder is unexplained. The sample contains fewer than 80,000 clones, more than 90% of them found a single time. The top ten hold roughly 5.2% of the sample. Sequencing was carried out using peripheral blood. All receptors come from a human donor in a cohort sampled during active COVID-19.

This chain links TRBV27 with TRBJ2-1; 9 nucleotides line up with TRBD2. The CDR3 covers 18 residues. With V trimmed by 6 bases and J by 8 bases, 20 bases remained unmatched. Looked up from germline, CDR1 is MNHEY and CDR2 is SMNVEV (reference sequence). The CDR3 DNA is TGTGCCAGCAGACAGGTAAATCCGACTAGCGGCTTTAGGCATGAGCAGTTCTTC. Protein product: CASRQVNPTSGFRHEQFF.

The chain couples TRBV3-1 (or the pseudogene TRBV3-2) to TRBJ2-2; D perhaps matches TRBD1 (5 bases). The germline V gene encodes CDR1 LGHDT and CDR2 YNNKEL (reference sequence). The CDR3 covers 15 residues. Trimming took off 4 bases at V and 7 bases at J, with 16 bases between the two ends. The CDR3 sequence: CASSRTRLGNGELFF. The DNA of the CDR3 is TGTGCCAGCAGCCGGACAAGACTGGGGAACGGGGAGCTGTTTTTT.

This chain connects TRBV20-1 to TRBJ2-1; 7 nucleotides align to TRBD1. The CDR3 length is 11 residues. V was pared by 6 bases and J by 7 bases, with 3 bases of the junction left unmatched. The V gene's germline CDR1 is DFQATT and CDR2 SNEGSKA (reference sequence). The CDR3 loop is CSADRENEQFF. The CDR3, as DNA: TGCAGTGCCGACAGGGAGAATGAGCAGTTCTTC.

The chain recombines TRBV19 with TRBJ1-5; 7 bases agree with TRBD1. CDR1 LNHDA and CDR2 SQIVND come from the germline V gene (reference sequence). The CDR3 contains 14 residues. Losses at the gene ends were 7 bases for V and 3 bases for J; bases not matched to a gene: 6. This chain's CDR3 is CASKGQTNNQPQHF. For the CDR3, the DNA is TGTGCCAGTAAGGGACAGACTAACAATCAGCCCCAGCATTTT.

This chain links TRBV4-2 with TRBJ2-1, with 11 bases that match TRBD2. The V gene end was trimmed by 2 bases and the J gene end by 7 bases; junction bases not matched to a gene: 16. CDR1 and CDR2 (germline): LGHNA, YNFKEQ. CDR3 length: 19 residues. The DNA of the CDR3 is TGTGCCAGCAGCCAACCCCCGGGACTAGCGGCTCCGGGTGGTAATGAGCAGTTCTTC. This translates into CASSQPPGLAAPGGNEQFF.